This T cell receptor (beta chain) appears in the sequencing data of a study of Graves' ophthalmopathy and Graves' hyperthyroidism. Broader study findings: Ophthalmopathy versus stable hyperthyroidism: 13-signature model gave just under 90% sensitivity, 65% to 82% specificity.

Enrolled hyperthyroidism patients had a new diagnosis, a duration under 2 months, and an age of 18 to 65. Amplified TCR beta CDR3 regions were obtained using RNA transcripts as template. Following a first-round RT-PCR that used HTBI primers, a second-round multiplex PCR was carried out. TCRdb re-analysed the multiplex PCR reads in MiXCR, keeping a single row per CDR3 protein. The profile covers 560,000 or so distinct CDR3 sequences, with approximately 37% appearing a single time and about 4.6% taken by the ten largest. As to this clonotype: What it recognizes is unknown.

The CDR3 totals 12 residues. V lost 5 bases, J lost 8 bases, and 10 bases lay in between. Germline loops: CDR1 SEHNR, CDR2 FQNEAQ (reference sequence). Sequencing used peripheral blood or thyroid tissue (not recorded which). V is TRBV7-9 and J is TRBJ2-1, with D possibly matching TRBD2 (6 bases). The source of this sequence is an adult man with Graves' hyperthyroidism. CDR3 sequence (DNA): TGTGCCAGCAGCGTAGGGGAGGATGAGCAGTTCTTC. It yields the protein CASSVGEDEQFF.